Below, 27 T cell receptor beta chains from the same sample are listed, as sequenced in a study of CD8+ T cells in alopecia areata (dated by TCRdb to the late 2010s). Preparation of the library involved the immunoSEQ multiplex PCR assay. For TCR sequencing, RNA was extracted from every sample and reverse transcribed into cDNA to serve as template. The immuneACCESS repertoire file appears here via TCRdb, limited to in-frame rearrangements. These files lack a portion of the clones; in checked studies, under half of the deficit traces to unresolved V genes, and the cause of the others is not known. For this sample there are roughly 140,000 clones; approximately 56% appear just once. Around 34% of the sample comes from the top ten. The source material was CD8+ T cells sorted from blood. These receptors were collected from a human donor in good health.

This clone was counted a few times. The genes are TRBV4-1 and TRBJ2-7; TRBD2 matches at 10 bases. After removal of 3 bases from V and 7 bases from J, the junction contained 6 bases not matched to a gene. The germline CDR1 and CDR2 sequences are MGHRA and YSYEKL. This CDR3 spans 14 amino acids. CDR3 sequence: CASSQGLAIPEQYF. DNA of the CDR3: TGCGCCAGCAGCCAGGGACTAGCGATACCGGAGCAGTACTTC.

The chain employs TRBV9 and TRBJ1-3, with D unresolved. V lost 4 bases, J lost 0 bases, and 8 bases lay in between. The length of the CDR3 is 14 residues. The germline V gene encodes CDR1 SGDLS and CDR2 YYNGEE. The CDR3 loop reads CASSYGSSGNTIYF. CDR3 bases: TGTGCCAGCAGCTACGGGAGCTCTGGAAACACCATATATTTT.

This clone was counted a few times. The chain is built from TRBV21-1 and TRBJ2-1; TRBD2, the table's D call, was not compared with the DNA. TRBV21-1 is designated a pseudogene. The CDR3 length is 14 residues. CDR3 residues: CASSAPGLFNEQFF. CDR3 sequence (DNA): TGTGCCAGCAGCGCACCGGGACTCTTCAATGAGCAGTTCTTC.

The chain has TRBV23-1 and TRBJ1-2, with D uncertain. TRBV23-1 belongs to the ORF category, with a function that is uncertain. The V and J ends lost 4 bases and 7 bases respectively, with 22 bases between them. This CDR3 has 16 amino acids. The CDR3 loop reads CASSRWRAPFEVGYTF. The DNA for the CDR3 is TGCGCCAGCAGTCGGTGGAGGGCGCCGTTCGAGGTTGGCTACACCTTC.

The gene calls are TRBV11-2 and TRBJ2-7; D is unclear. V shed 1 base and J shed 6 bases, with 13 bases lying between them. CDR1 and CDR2 from the germline V gene are SGHAT and FQNNGV. The length of the CDR3 is 14 residues. The chain's CDR3 is CASSLVVGIGEQYF. CDR3 DNA sequence: TGTGCCAGCAGCTTAGTTGTGGGGATAGGCGAGCAGTACTTC. The complete variable domain, with remaining parts taken from reference TRBV11-2 and TRBJ2-7, reads EAGVAQSPRYKIIEKRQSVAFWCNPISGHATLYWYQQILGQGPKLLIQFQNNGVVDDSQLPKDRFSAERLKGVDSTLKIQPAKLEDSAVYLCASSLVVGIGEQYFGPGTRLTVT.

A note on this clone: At one end, the junction sequence differs from germline, possibly due to a read error. V is TRBV29-1 and J is TRBJ2-4; 15 bases line up with TRBD2. CDR1 and CDR2 (germline): SQVTM, ANQGSEA. The CDR3 is 18 amino acids. CDR3 in DNA: TGCAGCGTCGAAGGACGGACTAGCGGGAGGGCCGTTAGTAGCATTCAGTACTTC. The encoded protein is CSVEGRTSGRAVSSIQYF.

This sequence joins TRBV10-1 and TRBJ2-1, with D possibly TRBD2 on 6 matching bases. The CDR3 spans 14 residues. Deletions cut 2 bases from V and 9 bases from J, with 14 bases between. CDR1 and CDR2 (germline): WNHNN, SYGVQD (reference sequence). CDR3 amino acids: CASSEIGTQGEQFF. The CDR3 DNA follows: TGCGCCAGCAGTGAGATAGGGACTCAGGGTGAGCAGTTCTTC.

The V call is TRBV4-1, the J call TRBJ1-2, with a tentative D call TRBD1 (6 bases). V lost 0 bases and J lost 2, with 7 bases in between. CDR1 and CDR2 from the germline V gene are MGHRA and YSYEKL. The CDR3 is 14 residues long. The CDR3 sequence is CASSQDRGNYGYTF. The DNA for the CDR3 is TGCGCCAGCAGCCAAGACAGGGGAAACTATGGCTACACCTTC.

This clone turned up a few times. The rearrangement joins TRBV15 to TRBJ2-1; D is unresolved. Germline values: CDR1 LNHNV, CDR2 YYDKDF (reference sequence). The germline V and J ends were trimmed by 3 bases and 5 bases, with 8 bases remaining between them. The CDR3 has 13 residues. CDR3 DNA: TGTGCCACCAGCAGCCCACGGCACAATGAGCAGTTCTTC. Its translation: CATSSPRHNEQFF.

This rearrangement joins TRBV2 to TRBJ1-4, with a possible D match to TRBD1 (5 bases). V lost 6 bases and J 5 bases, leaving 7 bases between the germline ends. CDR1 is SNHLY and CDR2 is FYNNEI in the germline V gene. The CDR3 runs to 12 residues. The CDR3 reads CASRRGNEKLFF. The CDR3 coding sequence is TGTGCCAGCAGGCGGGGGAATGAAAAACTGTTTTTT.

The chain couples TRBV9 to TRBJ2-1; TRBD1 is a possible D gene (5 bases). Germline V gene sequence: CDR1 SGDLS, CDR2 YYNGEE. There are 15 residues in the CDR3. V dropped 0 bases and J dropped 2 bases, with 9 bases sitting between them. CDR3 amino acids: CASSVGQTTYNEQFF. CDR3 DNA: TGTGCCAGCAGCGTAGGACAGACGACCTACAATGAGCAGTTCTTC.

The chain links TRBV6-1 to TRBJ2-7; D is undetermined. The CDR3 sequence is 14 residues long. V shed 6 bases and J shed 1 base, with 13 bases lying between them. Germline assignment: CDR1 MNHNS and CDR2 SASEGT. CDR3 sequence: CASSVMGESYEQYF. The CDR3 region has the DNA TGTGCCAGCAGCGTCATGGGCGAATCCTACGAGCAGTACTTC.

This chain's CDR3 is CASSTRQGNQPQHF. The DNA for the CDR3 is TGTGCCAGCAGTACCAGACAGGGGAATCAGCCCCAGCATTTT. This rearrangement joins TRBV6-5 to TRBJ1-5; 8 bases agree with TRBD1. Germline lookup yields CDR1 MNHEY and CDR2 SVGAGI. The CDR3 covers 14 residues. V lost 5 bases, J lost 4 bases, and 4 bases stayed unmatched.

The chain has TRBV5-1 and TRBJ2-1, with TRBD2 matching over 8 bases. Germline-derived CDR1 and CDR2 are SGHRS and YFSETQ. The J segment lost 6 bases and the V segment lost 4 bases, leaving 6 bases of the junction unmatched. The CDR3 has 14 residues. CDR3 amino acids: CASSGGLDVNEQFF. The CDR3 nucleotides read TGCGCCAGCAGCGGGGGACTAGATGTCAATGAGCAGTTCTTC.

The gene calls are TRBV4-1 and TRBJ1-2; D might be TRBD1 (6 bases). This CDR3 contains 13 residues. Trimming removed 0 bases at V and 9 bases at J, with 11 bases between. CDR1 is MGHRA, CDR2 YSYEKL, per germline. CDR3 loop: CASSQDYGGSYTF. Here the CDR3 DNA reads TGCGCCAGCAGCCAAGATTACGGGGGCAGCTACACCTTC.

In its sample, this clone was seen a few times. V usage is TRBV19 and J usage is TRBJ2-1, with TRBD2 matching over 9 bases. Germline loops: CDR1 LNHDA, CDR2 SQIVND (reference sequence). V lost 10 bases and J lost 9; bases outside the gene matches: 16. The CDR3 length is 15 residues. The CDR3 here is CATLVRREGGTEQFF. CDR3 DNA: TGTGCCACCCTAGTACGGCGGGAGGGAGGCACTGAGCAGTTCTTC.

The chain joins TRBV4-1 to TRBJ2-7, with 7 bases matching TRBD2. The V gene's germline CDR1 is MGHRA and CDR2 YSYEKL. This CDR3 region has 15 residues. V gave up 4 bases and J gave up 0 bases; unmatched junction bases: 6. Here the CDR3 reads CASSPAAGTSYEQYF. In nucleotides, the CDR3 is TGCGCCAGCAGCCCAGCAGCGGGGACCTCCTACGAGCAGTACTTC.

The chain combines TRBV4-1 with TRBJ2-7; D uncertain. The CDR3 has 15 amino acids. With 0 bases removed from V and 7 bases from J, the gap between germline ends came to 16 bases. Germline assignment: CDR1 MGHRA and CDR2 YSYEKL. The CDR3 protein is CASSQDGRSSREQYF. The CDR3 bases are TGCGCCAGCAGCCAAGACGGGCGGAGCTCTCGGGAGCAGTACTTC.

This clone was observed a single time. V gene TRBV6-5 combines with J gene TRBJ1-5, with unresolved D. CDR1 MNHEY and CDR2 SVGAGI come from the germline V gene. There are 13 residues in the CDR3. The V and J ends lost 2 bases and 4 bases respectively, with 6 bases between them. The CDR3 DNA sequence: TGTGCCAGCAGTTACCACGGAAATCAGCCCCAGCATTTT. Protein sequence: CASSYHGNQPQHF.

V gene TRBV29-1 combines with J gene TRBJ1-1, with D maybe TRBD1 (5 bases). V dropped 8 bases and J dropped 1 base, with 14 bases sitting between them. The CDR3 sequence is 13 residues long. Germline V gene lookup returns CDR1 SQVTM and CDR2 ANQGSEA. The CDR3 sequence: CSPHHGGNTEAFF. DNA for the CDR3: TGCAGCCCTCACCATGGGGGGAACACTGAAGCTTTCTTT.

There are a few counts of this clone. The CDR3 region is CASSESRRGNEQFF. CDR3 nucleotides: TGTGCCAGCAGTGAATCGAGGAGAGGGAATGAGCAGTTCTTC. V usage is TRBV2 and J usage is TRBJ2-1, with a possible D match to TRBD2 (5 bases). V lost 2 bases and J 7 bases, leaving 12 bases between the germline ends. CDR1 and CDR2 (germline): SNHLY, FYNNEI. The CDR3 extends over 14 amino acids.

The rearrangement links TRBV13 to TRBJ2-7, with TRBD1 matching 8 bases. Germline-derived CDR1 and CDR2 are PRHDT and FYEKMQ (reference sequence). V gave up 4 bases and J gave up 7 bases; unmatched junction bases: 6. There are 13 residues in the CDR3. The CDR3 sequence is CASSSRGLSEQYF. CDR3 sequence (DNA): TGTGCCAGCAGCTCCAGGGGGCTGAGTGAGCAGTACTTC.

V usage is TRBV27 and J usage is TRBJ2-7; weak D call: TRBD2 (6 bases). The CDR3 loop spans 12 amino acids. Trimming removed 5 bases from V and 5 bases from J, with 10 bases in between. Germline assignment: CDR1 MNHEY and CDR2 SMNVEV (reference sequence). CDR3 nucleotides: TGTGCCAGCAGTCCTCGGGGGAACGAGCAGTACTTC. This translates into CASSPRGNEQYF.

The CDR3 nucleotides are TGTGCCAGCAGTGAGTGTTGTTGGGGCCCGATCTACGAGCAGTACTTC. The encoded protein is CASSECCWGPIYEQYF. The rearrangement uses TRBV2 and TRBJ2-7, with D possibly being TRBD1 (5 bases). The CDR3 spans 16 residues. Germline assignment: CDR1 SNHLY and CDR2 FYNNEI. The V and J ends lost 3 bases and 3 bases respectively, with 18 bases between them.

The chain links TRBV9 to TRBJ2-3; 10 bases match TRBD2. Trimming took 6 bases from V and 4 from J; bases not matched to a gene: 8. The CDR3 contains 15 residues. Germline CDR1 and CDR2: SGDLS and YYNGEE. In DNA form, the CDR3 reads TGTGCCAGCACCTTAGCGGGAGGAATGCCAGATACGCAGTATTTT. This encodes CASTLAGGMPDTQYF.

The chain carries TRBV29-1 and TRBJ2-7; D gene unclear. The CDR3 contains 12 residues. Germline-derived CDR1 and CDR2 are SQVTM and ANQGSEA. V dropped 1 base and J dropped 3 bases, with 7 bases sitting between them. CDR3 DNA: TGCAGCGTTGAAGGCCAGAACTACGAGCAGTACTTC. Translated, it gives CSVEGQNYEQYF.

With respect to this clone: A much larger clone is a single base away; this may be a read error. The sample holds other DNA sequences that translate to the same CDR3. CDR3 region: CASSYSNTGELFF. The CDR3 DNA sequence: TGTGCCAGCAGTTACTCCAATACCGGGGAGCTGTTTTTT. The V gene is TRBV6-5, the J gene TRBJ2-2; D call uncertain. Germline V gene sequence: CDR1 MNHEY, CDR2 SVGAGI. CDR3 length: 13 residues. Trimming shortened V by 0 bases and J by 5 bases, and 4 bases separated the two germline ends.